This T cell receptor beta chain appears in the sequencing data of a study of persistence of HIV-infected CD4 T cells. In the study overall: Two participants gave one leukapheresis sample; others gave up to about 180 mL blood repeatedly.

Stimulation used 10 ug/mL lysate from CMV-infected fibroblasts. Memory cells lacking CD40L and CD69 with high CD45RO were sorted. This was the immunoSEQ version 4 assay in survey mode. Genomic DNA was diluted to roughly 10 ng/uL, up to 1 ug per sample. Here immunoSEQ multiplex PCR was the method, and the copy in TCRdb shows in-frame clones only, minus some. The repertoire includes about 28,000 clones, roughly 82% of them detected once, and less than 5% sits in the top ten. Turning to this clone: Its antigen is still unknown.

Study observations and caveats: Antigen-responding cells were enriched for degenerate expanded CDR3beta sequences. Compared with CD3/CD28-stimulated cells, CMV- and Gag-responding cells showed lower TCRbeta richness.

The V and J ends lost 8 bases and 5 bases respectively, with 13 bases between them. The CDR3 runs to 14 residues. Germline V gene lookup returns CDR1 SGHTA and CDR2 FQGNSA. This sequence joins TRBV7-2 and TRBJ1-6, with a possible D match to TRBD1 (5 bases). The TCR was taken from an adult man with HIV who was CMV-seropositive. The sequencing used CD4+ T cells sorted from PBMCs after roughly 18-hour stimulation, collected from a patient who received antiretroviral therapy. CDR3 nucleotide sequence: TGTGCCAGCGCGAGGGGTGTCAATAATTCACCCCTCCACTTT. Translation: CASARGVNNSPLHF.